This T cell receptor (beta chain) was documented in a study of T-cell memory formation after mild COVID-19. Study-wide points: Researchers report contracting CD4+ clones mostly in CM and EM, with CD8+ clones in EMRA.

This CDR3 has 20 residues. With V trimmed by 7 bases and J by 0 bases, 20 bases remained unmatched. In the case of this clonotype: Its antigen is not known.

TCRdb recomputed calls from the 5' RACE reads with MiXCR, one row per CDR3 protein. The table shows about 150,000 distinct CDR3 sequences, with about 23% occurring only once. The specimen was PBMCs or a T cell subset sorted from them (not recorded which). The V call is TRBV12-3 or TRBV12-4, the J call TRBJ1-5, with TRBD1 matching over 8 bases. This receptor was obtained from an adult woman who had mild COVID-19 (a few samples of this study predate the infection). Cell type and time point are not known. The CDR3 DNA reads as TGTGCCAGCACCCTCGGAACCAGGACAGGGAACAGTTATAGCAATCAGCCCCAGCATTTT. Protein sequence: CASTLGTRTGNSYSNQPQHF.